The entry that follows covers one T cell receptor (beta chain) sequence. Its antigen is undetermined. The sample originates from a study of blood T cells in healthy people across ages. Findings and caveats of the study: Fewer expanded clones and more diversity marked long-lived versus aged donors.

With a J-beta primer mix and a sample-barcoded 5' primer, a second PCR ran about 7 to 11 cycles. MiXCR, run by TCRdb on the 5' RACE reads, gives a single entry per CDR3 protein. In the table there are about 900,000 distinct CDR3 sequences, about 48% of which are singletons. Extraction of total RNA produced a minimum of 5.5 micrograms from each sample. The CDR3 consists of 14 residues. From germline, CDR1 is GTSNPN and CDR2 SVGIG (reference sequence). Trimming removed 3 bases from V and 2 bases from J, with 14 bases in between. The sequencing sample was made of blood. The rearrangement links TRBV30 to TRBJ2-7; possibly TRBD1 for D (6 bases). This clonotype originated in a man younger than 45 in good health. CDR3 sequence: CAWRQGSNTYEQYF. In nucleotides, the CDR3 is TGTGCCTGGAGACAGGGTTCCAACACCTACGAGCAGTACTTC.